Below, 29 T cell receptor beta chains from the same sample are listed, as sequenced in a study of blood T cell repertoires in COVID-19. Repertoires were generated with immunoSEQ multiplex PCR, while TCRdb's copy carries only in-frame clones and drops some. The data contain hundreds of thousands of clones, around 82% of them singletons. The sequenced material came from peripheral blood. These receptors came from a woman in her forties or fifties who had recovered from COVID-19.

The rearrangement links TRBV10-1 to TRBJ2-1, with D possibly TRBD2 on 5 matching bases. V was trimmed by 1 base and J by 8 bases, leaving 9 bases between them. This CDR3 is built from 13 residues. Germline-derived CDR1 and CDR2 are WNHNN and SYGVQD (reference sequence). The chain's CDR3 is CASSEWLAHEQFF. In nucleotides, the CDR3 is TGCGCCAGCAGTGAGTGGCTAGCCCATGAGCAGTTCTTC.

The chain links TRBV12-5 to TRBJ1-1; a weak D match, TRBD1 (6 bases). Germline lookup yields CDR1 LGHNT and CDR2 FRNRAP. V was shortened by 1 base and J by 6 bases, with 15 bases between the two germline ends. This CDR3 has 15 amino acids. The CDR3 is CASGLGVGGGSEAFF. As DNA, the CDR3 is TGTGCTAGTGGTTTGGGAGTCGGCGGGGGCTCTGAAGCTTTCTTT.

The chain has TRBV5-1 and TRBJ1-2, with D possibly matching TRBD1 (6 bases). This CDR3 spans 15 amino acids. Trimming took off 0 bases at V and 6 bases at J, with 15 bases between the two ends. Germline CDR1 reads SGHRS; CDR2 reads YFSETQ. Written as DNA, the CDR3 is TGCGCCAGCAGCTTGGGGGACACCCATGGGGATGGCTACACCTTC. Translating it yields CASSLGDTHGDGYTF. The full variable domain, with the rest looked up from reference TRBV5-1 and TRBJ1-2, is KAGVTQTPRYLIKTRGQQVTLSCSPISGHRSVSWYQQTPGQGLQFLFEYFSETQRNKGNFPGRFSGRQFSNSRSEMNVSTLELGDSALYLCASSLGDTHGDGYTFGSGTRLTVV.

V and J are TRBV24-1 and TRBJ2-5, with D possibly being TRBD1 (6 bases). This CDR3 has 15 amino acids. CDR1 and CDR2 (germline): KGHDR, SFDVKD. V lost 1 base and J lost 3, with 11 bases in between. DNA for the CDR3: TGTGCCACCAGTGATTTCGGCACAGGGAAAGAGACCCAGTACTTC. This gives the protein CATSDFGTGKETQYF.

The chain joins TRBV6-5 to TRBJ1-4; 7 bases align to TRBD1. The V and J ends lost 8 bases and 3 bases, in that order; junction bases with no gene match: 6. Per germline, CDR1 MNHEY and CDR2 SVGAGI. The CDR3 totals 14 residues. CDR3 nucleotides: TGTGCCAGCCAAGAAGGGACAGCTAATGAAAAACTGTTTTTT. It encodes CASQEGTANEKLFF.

The V and J genes are TRBV4-1 and TRBJ2-3; D may be TRBD2 (5 bases). The germline gives CDR1 MGHRA, CDR2 YSYEKL. There are 13 residues in the CDR3. The ends were cut back, 2 bases at V and 4 bases at J, with 7 bases in the middle. CDR3 residues: CASSQPGADTQYF. The CDR3, as DNA: TGCGCCAGCAGCCAACCCGGGGCAGATACGCAGTATTTT.

This clone was counted a single time. The chain is built from TRBV28 and TRBJ1-2; TRBD1 aligns across 8 bases. CDR3 length: 15 amino acids. Germline assignment: CDR1 MDHEN and CDR2 SYDVKM. The ends lost 5 bases at V and 2 bases at J; junction bases unmatched: 7. CDR3 sequence reads: CASSTTWDRNYGYTF. CDR3 in DNA: TGTGCCAGCAGTACTACCTGGGACAGGAACTATGGCTACACCTTC.

This chain connects TRBV19 to TRBJ2-1; tentative D call: TRBD1 (6 bases). The CDR3 consists of 14 residues. Germline V gives CDR1 LNHDA, CDR2 SQIVND (reference sequence). V lost 10 bases, J lost 7 bases, and 20 bases lay in between. CDR3 in DNA: TGTGCCACGAGAGGGGGAGCGCCGGGGAATGAGCAGTTCTTC. Encoded protein: CATRGGAPGNEQFF.

This clone was picked up a small number of times. This sequence joins TRBV13 and TRBJ2-1, with 11 bases that match TRBD2. Trimming cost V 0 bases and J 0 bases; bases outside gene matches: 7. Germline loops: CDR1 PRHDT, CDR2 FYEKMQ (reference sequence). The CDR3 extends over 19 amino acids. CDR3: CASSLGTSGAYRSYNEQFF. CDR3 sequence (DNA): TGTGCCAGCAGCTTAGGGACTAGCGGGGCTTATCGCTCCTACAATGAGCAGTTCTTC. Complete variable domain (other parts from reference TRBV13 and TRBJ2-1): AAGVIQSPRHLIKEKRETATLKCYPIPRHDTVYWYQQGPGQDPQFLISFYEKMQSDKGSIPDRFSAQQFSDYHSELNMSSLELGDSALYFCASSLGTSGAYRSYNEQFFGPGTRLTVL.

The chain recombines TRBV28 with TRBJ1-1; D is ambiguous. V lost 7 bases and J lost 3, with 12 bases in between. CDR3 length: 13 amino acids. Germline V gene sequence: CDR1 MDHEN, CDR2 SYDVKM. CDR3 bases: TGTGCCAGCAATGATAATAGCTACACTGAAGCTTTCTTT. Protein: CASNDNSYTEAFF.

This clone turned up a few times. The chain carries TRBV29-1 and TRBJ2-7; TRBD2 agrees at 10 bases. The CDR3 loop spans 14 amino acids. V dropped 0 bases and J dropped 6; count of bases not matched to a gene: 5. Per the germline V gene, CDR1 is SQVTM and CDR2 is ANQGSEA. CDR3 region: CSVEDPAGGREQYF. In DNA form, the CDR3 reads TGCAGCGTTGAAGATCCAGCGGGAGGGCGCGAGCAGTACTTC.

V and J are TRBV9 and TRBJ2-1, with a possible D match to TRBD1 (6 bases). Trimming removed 3 bases from V and 4 bases from J, with 14 bases in between. This CDR3 contains 15 residues. Germline CDR1 SGDLS, CDR2 YYNGEE. This CDR3 reads CASSANRVLYNEQFF. The DNA of the CDR3 is TGTGCCAGCAGCGCAAACAGGGTCCTGTACAATGAGCAGTTCTTC.

CDR3 sequence (DNA): TGTGCCAGCAGCCAAGCGGGAGGGTCCATACCCTACGAGCAGTACTTC. This gives the protein CASSQAGGSIPYEQYF. The rearrangement links TRBV27 to TRBJ2-7; 10 nucleotides align to TRBD2. CDR3 size: 16 residues. Per germline, CDR1 MNHEY and CDR2 SMNVEV (reference sequence). With 6 bases clipped from V and 2 bases from J, the junction kept 10 bases outside the gene matches.

The rearrangement uses TRBV14 and TRBJ1-2; D may be TRBD1 (5 bases). Germline V gene lookup returns CDR1 SGHDN and CDR2 FVKESK. The V gene lost 1 base and the J gene lost 7 bases, with 10 bases spanning the gap. This CDR3 is built from 13 residues. In DNA, the CDR3 is TGTGCCAGCAGCCAAGTGGGGGGGGTTGGCTACACCTTC. Its translation: CASSQVGGVGYTF.

This clone was seen a single time. This chain joins TRBV30 and TRBJ1-2; tentative D call: TRBD1 (5 bases). The V end was cut by 0 bases, the J end by 6 bases, with 17 bases between. The germline V gene has CDR1 GTSNPN and CDR2 SVGIG (reference sequence). CDR3 length: 15 residues. CDR3 coding DNA: TGTGCCTGGAGTGTACAGCGGTGGGGGGTTAATGGCTACACCTTC. Protein sequence: CAWSVQRWGVNGYTF.

The rearrangement uses TRBV27 and TRBJ2-7; the match to TRBD2 covers 11 bases. This CDR3 is built from 16 residues. CDR1 is MNHEY and CDR2 is SMNVEV in the germline V gene (reference sequence). Unmatched junction bases numbered 13, after V lost 5 bases and J lost 7 bases. The CDR3 region is CASSPIRLAGRDEQYF. DNA of the CDR3: TGTGCCAGCAGTCCAATCAGACTAGCGGGAAGGGATGAGCAGTACTTC.

This rearrangement joins TRBV20-1 to TRBJ2-7; TRBD2 might be the D (5 bases). Germline V gene data show CDR1 as DFQATT and CDR2 as SNEGSKA (reference sequence). This CDR3 spans 11 amino acids. Trimming left V 2 bases short and J 9 bases short, with 11 bases between. CDR3 nucleotides: TGCAGTGCTAGAACTAGGTCGGTGCAGTACTTC. This sequence encodes CSARTRSVQYF.

The chain joins TRBV4-3 to TRBJ2-2, with D perhaps TRBD2 (6 bases). The CDR3 runs to 16 residues. V gave up 4 bases and J gave up 4 bases, with 16 bases separating them. Germline CDR1 reads LGHNA; CDR2 reads YSLEER. CDR3 sequence reads: CASSRVGSLSTGELFF. CDR3 DNA sequence: TGCGCCAGCAGCCGTGTCGGGAGTCTAAGCACCGGGGAGCTGTTTTTT.

V and J are TRBV28 and TRBJ2-2, with 9 bases identical to TRBD2. Per germline, CDR1 MDHEN and CDR2 SYDVKM. The CDR3 contains 15 residues. J was trimmed by 6 bases and V by 7 bases; bases with no gene match: 9. The DNA of the CDR3 is TGTGCCAGCATAACTAGCGGGCAGGGGGCCGGGGAGCTGTTTTTT. It encodes CASITSGQGAGELFF.

The rearrangement links TRBV7-3 to TRBJ2-1; 10 positions match TRBD2. Germline assignment: CDR1 SGHTA and CDR2 FQGTGA. The CDR3 is 17 residues long. Trimming removed 1 base from V and 4 bases from J; junction bases left unmatched: 7. DNA of the CDR3: TGTGCCAGCAGCTTAAATCCGGGGACTAGCGCATACAATGAGCAGTTCTTC. As protein: CASSLNPGTSAYNEQFF.

This rearrangement joins TRBV5-4 to TRBJ1-1; D unresolved. V lost 2 bases and J lost 5, with 16 bases in between. The germline V gene has CDR1 SGHNT and CDR2 YYREEE (reference sequence). CDR3 length: 15 residues. The CDR3 reads CASSFIGGRVTEAFF. Written as DNA, the CDR3 is TGTGCCAGCAGCTTCATTGGAGGGAGAGTGACTGAAGCTTTCTTT. The entire variable domain, with the rest obtained from reference TRBV5-4 and TRBJ1-1, is as follows: ETGVTQSPTHLIKTRGQQVTLRCSSQSGHNTVSWYQQALGQGPQFIFQYYREEENGRGNFPPRFSGLQFPNYSSELNVNALELDDSALYLCASSFIGGRVTEAFFGQGTRLTVV.

The chain employs TRBV10-3 and TRBJ1-5; 7 bases match TRBD1. The germline CDR1 and CDR2 sequences are ENHRY and SYGVKD. J was trimmed by 6 bases and V by 3 bases; bases with no gene match: 2. This CDR3 is 13 amino acids long. In DNA, the CDR3 is TGTGCCATCAGTGATCCAGGGGGTCAGCCCCAGCATTTT. It translates to CAISDPGGQPQHF.

The rearrangement joins TRBV4-1 to TRBJ2-7, with D possibly matching TRBD1 (6 bases). This CDR3 comprises 14 residues. Germline CDR1 and CDR2: MGHRA and YSYEKL. V was pared by 4 bases and J by 0 bases, with 10 bases between. In nucleotides, the CDR3 is TGCGCCAGCAGCCTGGGCAGGGGCTCCTACGAGCAGTACTTC. It yields the protein CASSLGRGSYEQYF.

The CDR3 DNA reads as TGTGCCAGCAGCCAAGGTGTTAGCGGATTGATGGATACGCAGTATTTT. This gives the protein CASSQGVSGLMDTQYF. The gene calls are TRBV14 and TRBJ2-3, with D possibly matching TRBD2 (6 bases). Trimming took 1 base from V and 6 from J, leaving 17 bases between them. Germline V gene data show CDR1 as SGHDN and CDR2 as FVKESK. The CDR3 spans 16 residues.

The chain joins TRBV7-8 to TRBJ2-1; perhaps TRBD2 as D (6 bases). The CDR3 covers 12 residues. The ends were cut back, 5 bases at V and 10 bases at J, with 12 bases in the middle. Germline V gene data show CDR1 as SGHVS and CDR2 as FQNEAQ. CDR3 protein: CASSEEAGEQFF. CDR3 in DNA: TGTGCCAGCAGCGAGGAAGCGGGCGAGCAGTTCTTC.

The chain links TRBV5-4 to TRBJ1-3; unclear D gene. The CDR3 sequence is 15 residues long. V lost 4 bases to trimming and J lost 2 bases, with 13 bases between them. The germline V gene has CDR1 SGHNT and CDR2 YYREEE (reference sequence). The CDR3 loop is CASSLNPVPGNTIYF. The CDR3 nucleotides read TGTGCCAGCAGCCTCAACCCAGTTCCTGGAAACACCATATATTTT.

This chain links TRBV28 with TRBJ2-1, with 9 bases fitting TRBD2. Germline CDR1 reads MDHEN; CDR2 reads SYDVKM. The CDR3 totals 15 residues. V lost 5 bases to trimming and J lost 6 bases; unmatched junction nucleotides: 8. The CDR3 nucleotides are TGTGCCAGCAGTCCGTCCGGGACTAGCACCAATGAGCAGTTCTTC. Protein product: CASSPSGTSTNEQFF.

As to this clone: One end of the junction fails to match germline, which may point to a read error. This specimen includes other DNA sequences encoding the same CDR3. V usage is TRBV20-1 and J usage is TRBJ1-2; no reliable D call. The CDR3 totals 11 residues. Per the germline V gene, CDR1 is DFQATT and CDR2 is SNEGSKA (reference sequence). CDR3 DNA: TGCAGTGCCAGAGCAGGCTATGGCTACACCTTC. It encodes CSARAGYGYTF.

The chain links TRBV28 to TRBJ2-1; TRBD2 matches at 10 bases. After removal of 4 bases from V and 4 bases from J, the junction contained 4 bases not matched to a gene. Germline lookup yields CDR1 MDHEN and CDR2 SYDVKM. This CDR3 has 15 amino acids. The CDR3 nucleotides are TGTGCCAGCAGTTCTACTAGCGGGGTATACAATGAGCAGTTCTTC. Translating gives CASSSTSGVYNEQFF.